The text below deals with one T cell receptor (beta chain). Its antigen is not identified. This entry belongs to a study of cytomegalovirus exposure and HLA in healthy donors. This PCR relied on a set of 60 Vbeta primers and 13 Jbeta primers. TCRdb's copy holds only in-frame clones and misses some; the assay was immunoSEQ multiplex PCR. This sample contains about 41,000 clones. The CDR3 is 15 residues long. Trimming pared 5 bases from V and 6 bases from J, leaving 19 bases between. CDR1 is SQVTM and CDR2 is ANQGSEA in the germline V gene. Regarding the study as a whole: Follow-up analysis later connected one missense variant in DCLRE1C with trimming of TCR beta V- and J-genes. Fewer N-insertions (relative to the approximately 700-donor mean) were reportedly seen in an Asian-associated ancestry cluster in a later analysis.

The J gene is TRBJ1-4, the V gene TRBV29-1; possible D gene TRBD1, 5 bases. The TCR was taken from a man aged 25-40 years in good health and CMV-seronegative. The sequenced material came from PBMCs. CDR3 DNA sequence: TGCAGCGTTCGGGGGGGAGTAGCTCGGGATGAAAAACTGTTTTTT. It encodes CSVRGGVARDEKLFF.